The source of this TCR beta chain is a study of blood T cell repertoires in COVID-19. Study overall: The United States, Italy and Spain supplied acute and convalescent COVID-19 samples.

This CDR3 is 16 amino acids long. V was pared by 8 bases and J by 1 base, with 11 bases of the junction left unmatched. Germline values: CDR1 ENHRY, CDR2 SYGVKD. The protocol was immunoSEQ multiplex PCR, while the TCRdb copy is restricted to in-frame clones and leaves out a portion. The table lists about 190,000 clones, approximately 91% of them singletons, with about 7% in the top ten. The chain joins TRBV10-3 to TRBJ2-5; TRBD1 aligns across 9 bases. The clonotype was recovered from a man aged 35-49 years with acute or convalescent COVID-19. Source material: peripheral blood. Written as DNA, the CDR3 is TGTGCCATCTCCGGGACAGGGAATTACCCCCAAGAGACCCAGTACTTC. It specifies CAISGTGNYPQETQYF.